This TCR beta chain was sequenced during a study of T cells in Graves' hyperthyroidism and ophthalmopathy. Stable Graves' hyperthyroidism denoted no ophthalmopathy progression over 18 months. Template material for amplifying TCR beta CDR3 regions consisted of RNA transcripts. The TCR CDR3 was amplified in a first-round RT-PCR using the HTBI primer set. TCRdb reanalysed the multiplex PCR reads using MiXCR and keeps one entry per CDR3 protein. Of hundreds of thousands of distinct CDR3 sequences listed, approximately 15% are singletons. Notes on the study in general: Blood also carried most thyroid clonotypes expanded above 0.001.

This CDR3 comprises 15 residues. Per germline, CDR1 MNHEY and CDR2 SVGEGT. J gave up 5 bases and V 6 bases, and 13 bases lay outside the gene matches. This clonotype was seen a few times. Its specificity is not known. This chain links TRBV6-2 or TRBV6-3 with TRBJ2-7; 7 bases are a match to TRBD1. The clonotype was recovered from a woman younger than 45 with Graves' hyperthyroidism. The specimen sequenced was blood. CDR3 sequence (DNA): TGTGCCAGCAGCTACAGCCAATTGACAGGGAACGAGCAGTACTTC. Encoded protein: CASSYSQLTGNEQYF.